These 24 T cell receptor beta chains were all obtained from the same sample, sequenced in a study of OX40 agonist ivuxolimab in advanced cancers. Libraries were made using the immunoSEQ multiplex PCR assay. The source is immuneACCESS, and TCRdb retained only in-frame sequences with V and J called. Part of the clones is not carried over; for the studies checked, unresolved V genes explain less than half of this, and the remainder is unexplained. The sample profile shows 100,000 or so clones; over 75% of them were found once. The biggest ten clones account for approximately 1.9% of the sample. The sequencing used CD4+ or CD8+ T cells sorted from blood, collected in a trial of the OX40 agonist ivuxolimab. The receptors stem from an adult with an advanced solid tumor such as melanoma, head and neck, liver or kidney cancer.

This sequence joins TRBV6-1 and TRBJ2-1; D is ambiguous. The germline V and J ends were trimmed by 1 base and 4 bases, with 17 bases remaining between them. The CDR3 covers 17 residues. Germline V gene lookup returns CDR1 MNHNS and CDR2 SASEGT. The CDR3 DNA reads TGTGCCAGCAGTGAAGGGGCTTTAGCAGCGTTTTACAATGAGCAGTTCTTC. This translates into CASSEGALAAFYNEQFF.

This clone is a singleton in its sample. The V gene is TRBV30, the J gene TRBJ2-5; 8 bases match TRBD1. Germline assignment: CDR1 GTSNPN and CDR2 SVGIG (reference sequence). Unmatched junction bases numbered 11, after V lost 3 bases and J lost 5 bases. This CDR3 comprises 15 residues. The CDR3 loop reads CAWRARTGSQETQYF. The CDR3 region has the DNA TGTGCCTGGAGGGCGCGGACAGGGAGTCAGGAGACCCAGTACTTC.

The CDR3 DNA reads TGTGCCAGCAGCCCGCCGGGACTAGCGGGCCAAGAGACCCAGTACTTC. Its protein is CASSPPGLAGQETQYF. V usage is TRBV5-6 and J usage is TRBJ2-5, with TRBD2 matching 12 bases. Trimming cost V 4 bases and J 1 base; bases outside gene matches: 5. The CDR3 spans 16 residues. Germline assignment: CDR1 SGHDT and CDR2 YYEEEE.

The rearrangement links TRBV30 to TRBJ1-1, with no clear D. V lost 3 bases and J 0 bases, leaving 11 bases between the germline ends. This CDR3 region has 14 residues. Germline V CDR1 and CDR2: GTSNPN, SVGIG (reference sequence). The CDR3 protein is CAWRGNIMNTEAFF. In DNA, the CDR3 is TGTGCCTGGAGGGGGAACATCATGAACACTGAAGCTTTCTTT.

The chain combines TRBV7-8 with TRBJ1-1; 8 nucleotides match TRBD1. This CDR3 has 15 residues. The germline V gene has CDR1 SGHVS and CDR2 FQNEAQ. Trimming removed 2 bases from V and 4 bases from J; junction bases left unmatched: 6. CDR3 residues: CASSLLDRVGTEAFF. CDR3 nucleotide sequence: TGTGCCAGCAGCTTACTGGACAGGGTGGGCACTGAAGCTTTCTTT.

The chain carries TRBV10-3 and TRBJ2-2, with D possibly matching TRBD1 (6 bases). CDR1 and CDR2 (germline): ENHRY, SYGVKD. Trimming shortened V by 11 bases and J by 2 bases, and 15 bases separated the two germline ends. CDR3 size: 14 residues. The chain's CDR3 is CAVDRGGNTGELFF. The CDR3 coding sequence is TGTGCCGTCGACAGAGGGGGAAACACCGGGGAGCTGTTTTTT.

The sample holds one count of this clone. V and J are TRBV2 and TRBJ2-2, with TRBD1 matching 9 bases. There are 14 residues in the CDR3. With 6 bases clipped from V and 6 bases from J, the junction kept 5 bases outside the gene matches. Germline V gives CDR1 SNHLY, CDR2 FYNNEI. The CDR3 spells CASREQGASGELFF. For the CDR3, the DNA is TGTGCCAGCAGGGAACAGGGGGCGTCCGGGGAGCTGTTTTTT.

The J gene is TRBJ2-5, the V gene TRBV6-6; the match to TRBD2 covers 9 bases. This CDR3 has 15 residues. Trimming cost V 0 bases and J 4 bases; bases outside gene matches: 3. Germline V gives CDR1 MNHNY, CDR2 SVGAGI (reference sequence). CDR3 bases: TGTGCCAGCAGTTACTCGACACTAGCGGGAGAGACCCAGTACTTC. Protein: CASSYSTLAGETQYF.

The V call is TRBV4-2, the J call TRBJ2-3, with a weak D call TRBD2 (6 bases). The CDR3 spans 15 residues. Trimming removed 5 bases at V and 3 bases at J, with 15 bases between. Germline-derived CDR1 and CDR2 are LGHNA and YNFKEQ. CDR3 nucleotides: TGTGCCAGCAGCTCATTAGGAGGGGAGACAGATACGCAGTATTTT. As protein: CASSSLGGETDTQYF.

The rearrangement joins TRBV2 to TRBJ2-7; the match to TRBD1 covers 7 bases. CDR1 and CDR2 (germline): SNHLY, FYNNEI. The CDR3 has 15 residues. The junction had 9 bases not matched to a gene; V was cut back by 5 bases and J by 2 bases. The CDR3 reads CASSSGDSRTYEQYF. CDR3 sequence (DNA): TGTGCCAGCAGTTCAGGGGACAGCCGGACCTACGAGCAGTACTTC.

The table lists this clone with a count of one. The gene calls are TRBV14 and TRBJ2-5; 10 bases are shared with TRBD2. With 1 base clipped from V and 5 bases from J, the junction kept 7 bases outside the gene matches. CDR3 size: 16 residues. Germline V gene data show CDR1 as SGHDN and CDR2 as FVKESK. CDR3 loop: CASSQVASGSLETQYF. The DNA for the CDR3 is TGTGCCAGCAGCCAAGTGGCTAGCGGGAGTTTGGAGACCCAGTACTTC.

The V gene is TRBV5-4, the J gene TRBJ2-3; D unresolved. V lost 5 bases, J lost 2 bases, and 9 bases lay in between. This CDR3 is 13 amino acids long. The germline gives CDR1 SGHNT, CDR2 YYREEE (reference sequence). The CDR3 sequence: CASSYLDTDTQYF. For the CDR3, the DNA is TGTGCCAGCAGTTACTTAGACACAGATACGCAGTATTTT. The complete variable domain, with remaining parts taken from reference TRBV5-4 and TRBJ2-3, reads ETGVTQSPTHLIKTRGQQVTLRCSSQSGHNTVSWYQQALGQGPQFIFQYYREEENGRGNFPPRFSGLQFPNYSSELNVNALELDDSALYLCASSYLDTDTQYFGPGTRLTVL.

This chain connects TRBV6-5 to TRBJ2-2; no clear D. Germline V gene lookup returns CDR1 MNHEY and CDR2 SVGAGI. This CDR3 has 14 residues. The germline V and J ends were trimmed by 5 bases and 4 bases, with 11 bases remaining between them. CDR3 region: CASSQQASTGELFF. The CDR3 nucleotides read TGTGCCAGCAGTCAGCAGGCCTCCACCGGGGAGCTGTTTTTT.

The genes are TRBV9 and TRBJ2-3; 8 bases fit TRBD1. The germline CDR1 and CDR2 sequences are SGDLS and YYNGEE. V was clipped by 4 bases and J by 4 bases; unmatched bases: 5. There are 14 residues in the CDR3. CDR3 loop: CASSSRTGSDTQYF. CDR3 sequence (DNA): TGTGCCAGCAGCTCCCGGACAGGGTCAGATACGCAGTATTTT. Full variable domain (rest looked up from reference TRBV9 and TRBJ2-3): DSGVTQTPKHLITATGQRVTLRCSPRSGDLSVYWYQQSLDQGLQFLIQYYNGEERAKGNILERFSAQQFPDLHSELNLSSLELGDSALYFCASSSRTGSDTQYFGPGTRLTVL.

This chain links TRBV11-3 with TRBJ1-1; possibly TRBD1 for D (6 bases). This CDR3 contains 16 residues. Germline V gene sequence: CDR1 SGHNT, CDR2 YENEEA. V was pared by 3 bases and J by 1 base, with 15 bases between. The CDR3 spells CASSFRRVQGNTEAFF. The CDR3 DNA sequence: TGTGCCAGCAGCTTTAGGCGGGTACAGGGGAACACTGAAGCTTTCTTT. The variable domain in full, completed from reference TRBV11-3 and TRBJ1-1, reads EAGVVQSPRYKIIEKKQPVAFWCNPISGHNTLYWYLQNLGQGPELLIRYENEEAVDDSQLPKDRFSAERLKGVDSTLKIQPAELGDSAVYLCASSFRRVQGNTEAFFGQGTRLTVV.

The V and J genes are TRBV19 and TRBJ1-1; D is ambiguous. The CDR3 spans 15 residues. Looked up from germline, CDR1 is LNHDA and CDR2 is SQIVND (reference sequence). Trimming left V 5 bases short and J 4 bases short, with 17 bases between. The CDR3 bases are TGTGCCAGTAGTCCCCCCCCGGGCGAGGGCACTGAAGCTTTCTTT. The encoded protein is CASSPPPGEGTEAFF.

This chain uses TRBV6-5 with TRBJ2-5, with D tentatively TRBD1 (6 bases). The V gene lost 5 bases and the J gene lost 5 bases, with 15 bases spanning the gap. CDR3 length: 14 residues. CDR1 MNHEY and CDR2 SVGAGI come from the germline V gene. CDR3 in DNA: TGTGCCAGCAGTCTCGAGGCAGGGGCCGAGACCCAGTACTTC. Translated: CASSLEAGAETQYF.

This rearrangement joins TRBV30 to TRBJ2-2; 15 bases are shared with TRBD2. Germline CDR1 and CDR2: GTSNPN and SVGIG (reference sequence). The CDR3 consists of 16 residues. J was trimmed by 8 bases and V by 5 bases; bases with no gene match: 9. The CDR3 is CAWGRLGLAGGGELFF. The CDR3 DNA follows: TGTGCCTGGGGACGTTTGGGACTAGCGGGAGGTGGGGAGCTGTTTTTT.

The J gene is TRBJ2-3, the V gene TRBV18; D is ambiguous. V was pared by 2 bases and J by 4 bases, with 7 bases between. From germline, CDR1 is KGHSH and CDR2 LQKENI. The CDR3 sequence is 13 residues long. CDR3 nucleotide sequence: TGTGCCAGCTCACCATCCGAAGCAGATACGCAGTATTTT. It is translated as CASSPSEADTQYF.

The V and J genes are TRBV6-6 and TRBJ1-5, with a tentative D call TRBD1 (5 bases). Germline V gives CDR1 MNHNY, CDR2 SVGAGI (reference sequence). The CDR3 is 16 amino acids. Trimming cost V 5 bases and J 3 bases, with 17 bases left between them. For the CDR3, the DNA is TGTGCCAGCAGTCGCGGCGGGGGATGGGACAATCAGCCCCAGCATTTT. It specifies CASSRGGGWDNQPQHF.

The CDR3 bases are TGTGCCAGTAGTATAGTCGGGGGGGCTGGTTTTGCAAGTGAGCAGTTCTTC. Protein product: CASSIVGGAGFASEQFF. This sequence joins TRBV19 and TRBJ2-1, with 8 nucleotides matching TRBD2. Per the germline V gene, CDR1 is LNHDA and CDR2 is SQIVND (reference sequence). The ends lost 1 base at V and 9 bases at J; junction bases unmatched: 14. This CDR3 spans 17 amino acids.

The CDR3 DNA reads as TGTGCCATCAGTACTACCGGGACTAGCAATAATGAGCAGTTCTTC. It encodes CAISTTGTSNNEQFF. The rearrangement uses TRBV10-3 and TRBJ2-1; 9 bases line up with TRBD2. Losses at the gene ends were 5 bases for V and 7 bases for J; bases not matched to a gene: 9. Germline V gene data show CDR1 as ENHRY and CDR2 as SYGVKD. The CDR3 totals 15 residues.

The chain carries TRBV5-1 and TRBJ2-3; D perhaps matches TRBD1 (6 bases). V dropped 4 bases and J dropped 2 bases, with 17 bases sitting between them. The CDR3 sequence is 16 residues long. Looked up from germline, CDR1 is SGHRS and CDR2 is YFSETQ. The CDR3 here is CASSLTPGTTTDTQYF. The CDR3 bases are TGCGCCAGCAGCCTTACGCCGGGGACAACCACAGATACGCAGTATTTT.

This clone was observed a few times. The gene calls are TRBV7-2 and TRBJ2-6; the D is unclear. Looked up from germline, CDR1 is SGHTA and CDR2 is FQGNSA. The CDR3 is 14 residues long. Trimming stripped 2 bases from V and 2 bases from J, with 4 bases between. The CDR3 nucleotides read TGTGCCAGCAGCTTACCCCCTGGGGCCAACGTCCTGACTTTC. It specifies CASSLPPGANVLTF. The full variable domain, its missing parts supplied by reference TRBV7-2 and TRBJ2-6, is GAGVSQSPSNKVTEKGKDVELRCDPISGHTALYWYRQSLGQGLEFLIYFQGNSAPDKSGLPSDRFSAERTGGSVSTLTIQRTQQEDSAVYLCASSLPPGANVLTFGAGSRLTVL.